This TCR beta chain was recorded in a study of blood T cells in healthy people across ages (dated by TCRdb to the mid-2010s). Looking at the study overall: In model experiments, template switching captured about one uniquely barcoded TCR beta cDNA molecule for every two T cells. Using deep sequencing normalized with unique cDNA molecular identifiers, the study measured how TCR beta repertoire diversity changes with age. Donors were grouped into four age groups: young (average 16 years), middle-aged (roughly 38), aged (around 60) and long-lived (roughly 80). Donors of different ages were randomly distributed across sequencing lanes to avoid experimental bias. Using the same blood draw, the study looked at two additional independent replicas of 1 million unique cDNA reads for two donors, one aged 18 to 29 and the other aged 80 or older. Broad study findings and their caveats: The percentage of naive T cells measured by flow cytometry correlated strongly with observed TCR beta diversity. Because the CMV infection status of the donors was unknown, age-related changes in expanded clonotypes may potentially have been confounded. As age increased, observed TCR beta diversity per million T cells dropped in a roughly linear way, and a significant reduction was already evident by age roughly 36. Bulk unsorted PBMC profiling prevented conclusive comparison of naive and antigen-experienced compartments. The long-lived group showed more naive CD4+ T cells, fewer expanded clones and increased TCR diversity than the aged group, suggesting age selection. Estimates of total diversity based on one million sequenced T cells were regarded as lower bounds and as underestimates.

This clonotype occurred many times. The antigen this receptor binds is unknown. No base qualities exist here, and no much larger clone lies one base off it. Systemically healthy Caucasian individuals from Russia, around 39 in total and aged roughly 6 to 100 years, were included as donors. Around 10 milliliters of peripheral blood were collected from each donor into EDTA-treated Vacutainer tubes. PBMCs were isolated by Ficoll-Paque density-gradient centrifugation, with at least 6 million obtained per sample. Total RNA was extracted from PBMCs with Trizol reagent, with at least 6 micrograms obtained per sample. Naive CD45RAhigh/CD27high T cell percentages were measured by flow cytometry on a PBMC aliquot from every donor. The library was obtained by 5' RACE. Sequencer: Illumina HiSeq 2500. A second PCR of 7 to 11 cycles was performed with a sample-barcoded 5' primer and a J-beta primer mix. Each TCR beta cDNA molecule received a unique molecular identifier from a template-switch 5' adaptor carrying 12 random nucleotides. At least 2.5 million CDR3-containing paired-end reads were obtained from each sample. First-strand cDNA synthesis was performed from all RNA using the Mint cDNA synthesis kit, with priming by a TRBC-specific oligonucleotide. All cDNA was treated with uracil-DNA glycosylase and then went through a first 18-cycle PCR with the universal primers M1SS and BC2_uni_R. Under the source paper's analysis protocol: Normalization of each sample was performed by random selection of 1 million high-quality reads, each carrying a distinct molecular identifier. Reads sharing molecular identifiers were discarded rather than binned into consensus sequences. MiTCR, run with a Q25 quality threshold and the strictest error-elimination algorithm, handled CDR3 identification, clonotype clustering and error correction. Lower-bound total TCR beta diversity was estimated with a nonparametric unseen species model using Euler transformation. The raw public data were reprocessed by TCRdb itself: fastp quality trimming at Q25, MiXCR clonotype calling, in-frame beta chains only. Rows matching on CDR3 protein sequence are summarized as one entry with the most common DNA and genes. TCRdb, not the authors, supplied the V and J calls. This sample comprises hundreds of thousands of distinct CDR3 sequences, 21% of them detected only once. The top ten constitute around 3.4% of the sample.

The CDR3 covers 15 residues, taking in both the cysteine and the phenylalanine. Only CDR3 DNA remains: 45 bases, in frame from the first base. CDR1 and CDR2, per the germline V gene (reference sequence), are LGHDT and YNNKEL. At the junction V is shortened by 3 bases and J by 6 bases, with 15 bases in between. The material sequenced was blood. In this chain, TRBV3-1 is recombined with TRBJ2-1, with the D segment identity uncertain. The receptor was isolated from an older man in good health. The CDR3 reads as follows: CASSQDPSAPNEQFF. The nucleotides read TGTGCCAGCAGCCAGGATCCTTCAGCCCCCAATGAGCAGTTCTTC.